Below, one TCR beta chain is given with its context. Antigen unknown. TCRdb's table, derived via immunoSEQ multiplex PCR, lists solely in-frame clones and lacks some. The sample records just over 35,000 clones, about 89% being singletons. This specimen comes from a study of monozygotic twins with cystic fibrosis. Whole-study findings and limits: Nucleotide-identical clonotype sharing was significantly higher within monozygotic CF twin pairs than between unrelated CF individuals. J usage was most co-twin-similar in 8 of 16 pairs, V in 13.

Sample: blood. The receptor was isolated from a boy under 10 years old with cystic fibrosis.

The DNA for the CDR3 is TGTGCCAGCAGCGTCGGGGTTATCGGCTCCTACAATGAGCAGTTCTTC. Translated, it gives CASSVGVIGSYNEQFF. The V gene is TRBV9, the J gene TRBJ2-1; TRBD2 is a possible D gene (5 bases). Trimming cost V 2 bases and J 0 bases, with 12 bases left between them. This CDR3 contains 16 residues. Germline loops: CDR1 SGDLS, CDR2 YYNGEE.